This TCR beta chain was profiled in a study of vaccination effects on CD4 cells after COVID-19. Following a roughly 10-day culture, CD4+ T cells were purified. Vaccination of participants consisted of two doses of either the BNT162b2 or mRNA-1273 vaccine. CDR3 length: 14 amino acids. The V gene's germline CDR1 is LNHNV and CDR2 YYDKDF (reference sequence). Trimming shortened V by 2 bases and J by 0 bases, and 5 bases separated the two germline ends. A word on this clone: The antigen is unknown.

This table comes from immunoSEQ multiplex PCR, and its TCRdb copy is limited to in-frame clones, with some not included. The sample holds about 40,000 clones, 65% to 75% seen once. The sequence was obtained from a human donor who received a COVID-19 vaccine. The sequenced sample was CD4+ T cells from PBMCs cultured without peptide, obtained after COVID-19 vaccination. The rearrangement uses TRBV15 and TRBJ1-5; D unresolved. CDR3 nucleotides: TGTGCCACCAGCAGATCGACTAGCAATCAGCCCCAGCATTTT. This gives the protein CATSRSTSNQPQHF.